The rows below give T cell receptor beta chains drawn from one sample of a study of chemoradiotherapy in HPV16-positive cancers. Using immunoSEQ multiplex PCR, the repertoire was profiled, and TCRdb retains in-frame clones only, with some absent. Of fewer than 20,000 clones listed, 79% were seen once; the top ten hold 9.5% to 13%. The sample here was taken from a patient who underwent chemoradiotherapy. The receptors derive from a human donor with HPV-associated anogenital cancer. Both conserved end residues are part of each CDR3. A D gene is named only where the DNA matches it firmly. Size tells how often a clone was seen (once, few, many) or the class of an expanded clone, and some rows leave it out.

clone_size | j_call | cdr3_length | d_call | v_call | cdr3_aa | cdr3_nt
NA | TRBJ2-7 | 13 | NA | TRBV9 | CASSATGSREQYF | TGTGCCAGCAGCGCAACAGGGTCTCGGGAGCAGTACTTC
NA | TRBJ2-1 | 16 | TRBD1 | TRBV5-4 | CASSADRGTGGNEQFF | TGTGCCAGCAGCGCAGACCGGGGGACAGGGGGCAATGAGCAGTTCTTC
NA | TRBJ2-3 | 16 | TRBD2 | TRBV10-2 | CASSEGSGGLADTQYF | TGCGCCAGCAGTGAAGGTAGCGGGGGATTAGCAGATACGCAGTATTTT
NA | TRBJ2-7 | 14 | TRBD2 | TRBV28 | CASSKAGGSYEQYF | TGTGCCAGCAGTAAAGCGGGGGGGTCCTACGAGCAGTACTTC
NA | TRBJ1-1 | 13 | NA | TRBV5-6 | CASSPPVGYEAFF | TGTGCCAGCAGCCCTCCTGTTGGGTACGAAGCTTTCTTT
NA | TRBJ1-1 | 14 | NA | TRBV19 | CASSSLRNPDEAFF | TGTGCCAGTAGCTCACTAAGGAATCCGGATGAAGCTTTCTTT
NA | TRBJ1-2 | 14 | NA | TRBV4-1 | CASSQRSKRNGYTF | TGCGCCAGCAGCCAGAGATCCAAGAGAAATGGCTACACCTTC
NA | TRBJ2-7 | 13 | TRBD2 | TRBV6-5 | CASSRSGGYEQYF | TGTGCCAGCAGTCGAAGCGGGGGCTACGAGCAGTACTTC
NA | TRBJ2-5 | 14 | NA | TRBV19 | CASSIGSLMGAQYF | TGTGCCAGTAGTATAGGCAGCCTCATGGGGGCCCAGTACTTC
large | TRBJ2-1 | 14 | NA | TRBV11-3 | CASSLSVGLNEQFF | TGTGCCAGCAGCTTATCAGTAGGTTTGAATGAGCAGTTCTTC
once | TRBJ1-2 | 13 | TRBD1 | TRBV11-2 | CASSAGTGGSYTF | TGTGCCAGCAGCGCAGGGACAGGGGGAAGCTACACCTTC
NA | TRBJ2-1 | 15 | TRBD2 | TRBV27 | CASSLAGGAYNEQFF | TGTGCCAGCAGTTTAGCGGGGGGGGCCTACAATGAGCAGTTCTTC
NA | TRBJ1-4 | 12 | NA | TRBV6-5 | CASRRGNEKLFF | TGTGCCAGCAGAAGGGGAAATGAAAAACTGTTTTTT
NA | TRBJ2-3 | 14 | NA | TRBV7-3 | CASSPGSPTDTQYF | TGTGCCAGCAGCCCCGGGAGCCCCACAGATACGCAGTATTTT
NA | TRBJ1-1 | 14 | NA | TRBV6-1 | CASSRKSYVAEAFF | TGTGCCAGCAGCCGAAAGTCGTATGTCGCTGAAGCTTTCTTT
NA | TRBJ1-2 | 17 | TRBD1 | TRBV28 | CASSLGTGGPPYYGYTF | TGTGCCAGCAGTTTGGGAACAGGGGGTCCCCCCTACTATGGCTACACCTTC
NA | TRBJ2-1 | 14 | TRBD2 | TRBV2 | CASKAGTTYGEQFF | TGTGCCAGCAAGGCCGGGACTACTTACGGTGAGCAGTTCTTC
NA | TRBJ2-1 | 17 | NA | TRBV5-1 | CASSLFPGEVRYNEQFF | TGCGCCAGCAGCCTATTCCCAGGGGAGGTAAGATACAATGAGCAGTTCTTC
NA | TRBJ2-1 | 13 | NA | TRBV14 | CASRRKDDNEQFF | TGTGCCAGCAGGCGCAAAGACGACAATGAGCAGTTCTTC
NA | TRBJ2-2 | 15 | TRBD1 | TRBV5-1 | CASSSRQGNTGELFF | TGCGCCAGCAGCTCTCGACAGGGGAACACCGGGGAGCTGTTTTTT
NA | TRBJ1-1 | 12 | NA | TRBV29-1 | CSVVTRTTEAFF | TGCAGCGTTGTCACGAGGACCACTGAAGCTTTCTTT
NA | TRBJ1-3 | 17 | NA | TRBV30 | CAWSYPRPPNSGNTIYF | TGTGCCTGGAGTTACCCACGGCCGCCCAACTCTGGAAACACCATATATTTT
once | TRBJ2-1 | 16 | NA | TRBV7-9 | CASSPPTGHSYNEQFF | TGTGCCAGCAGCCCCCCGACGGGACATTCCTACAATGAGCAGTTCTTC
NA | TRBJ1-1 | 14 | NA | TRBV7-2 | CASSFGSANTEAFF | TGTGCCAGCAGCTTCGGCTCAGCGAACACTGAAGCTTTCTTT
NA | TRBJ1-1 | 14 | NA | TRBV4-2 | CASSQGPVNTEAFF | TGTGCCAGCAGCCAAGGCCCGGTGAACACTGAAGCTTTCTTT
NA | TRBJ2-4 | 13 | TRBD2 | TRBV19 | CASSPGLQNIQYF | TGTGCCAGTTCTCCGGGACTACAAAACATTCAGTACTTC
few | TRBJ1-1 | 13 | NA | TRBV4-2 | CASSQDDGWEAFF | TGTGCCAGCAGCCAAGACGATGGCTGGGAAGCTTTCTTT
once | TRBJ1-2 | 15 | NA | TRBV2 | CASSDRQPANYGYTF | TGTGCCAGCAGTGATCGGCAGCCCGCTAACTATGGCTACACCTTC
NA | TRBJ1-1 | 14 | TRBD1 | TRBV10-3 | CAISAGTGSTEAFF | TGTGCCATCAGTGCCGGGACAGGGTCGACTGAAGCTTTCTTT
NA | TRBJ2-7 | 15 | TRBD1 | TRBV5-1 | CASSPWTGGGYEQYF | TGCGCCAGCAGCCCCTGGACAGGGGGTGGCTACGAGCAGTACTTC
NA | TRBJ1-3 | 14 | NA | TRBV2 | CASSTQGGRNTIYF | TGTGCCAGCAGTACACAGGGAGGGCGAAACACCATATATTTT
NA | TRBJ1-1 | 14 | NA | TRBV7-2 | CASSLSVMNTEAFF | TGTGCCAGCAGCCTCTCGGTCATGAACACTGAAGCTTTCTTT
NA | TRBJ1-2 | 14 | NA | TRBV18 | CASSRQELNYGYTF | TGTGCCAGCTCACGGCAGGAGCTTAACTATGGCTACACCTTC
NA | TRBJ2-7 | 13 | NA | TRBV10-3 | CAISQDSTYEQYF | TGTGCCATCAGTCAGGACAGTACCTACGAGCAGTACTTC
NA | TRBJ2-5 | 14 | NA | TRBV7-2 | CASSLQRGQETQYF | TGTGCCAGCAGCTTACAAAGGGGCCAAGAGACCCAGTACTTC
NA | TRBJ2-1 | 14 | TRBD1 | TRBV5-6 | CASTRDRGFGEQFF | TGTGCCAGCACCCGGGACAGGGGGTTTGGAGAGCAGTTCTTC
NA | TRBJ2-1 | 17 | NA | TRBV28 | CASSTPSSVSSYNEQFF | TGTGCCAGCAGTACCCCCTCTAGCGTTAGCTCCTACAATGAGCAGTTCTTC
once | TRBJ2-3 | 13 | NA | TRBV7-3 | CASSRSSTDTQYF | TGTGCCAGCAGTCGCAGTAGCACAGATACGCAGTATTTT
NA | TRBJ2-5 | 15 | NA | TRBV28 | CASSKDPTRRETQYF | TGTGCCAGCAGTAAGGACCCAACCCGTCGAGAGACCCAGTACTTC
NA | TRBJ2-1 | 16 | TRBD2 | TRBV18 | CASSPLGLAAYNEQFF | TGTGCCAGCTCACCCTTAGGGCTAGCGGCTTACAATGAGCAGTTCTTC
NA | TRBJ2-7 | 13 | NA | TRBV13 | CASKGPQGYEQYF | TGTGCCAGCAAGGGACCGCAGGGGTATGAGCAGTACTTC
NA | TRBJ2-6 | 19 | NA | TRBV19 | CASSNISPGHTTGANVLTF | TGTGCCAGTAGTAACATCTCCCCGGGACATACTACTGGGGCCAACGTCCTGACTTTC
NA | TRBJ2-3 | 14 | NA | TRBV4-3 | CASSQDIGTDTQYF | TGCGCCAGCAGCCAAGATATAGGGACAGATACGCAGTATTTT
NA | TRBJ2-7 | 18 | TRBD2 | TRBV7-9 | CASSHGLAGGGKPYEQYF | TGTGCCAGCAGCCATGGACTAGCGGGGGGCGGAAAACCTTACGAGCAGTACTTC
NA | TRBJ2-1 | 15 | NA | TRBV5-4 | CASSLRGAGSGEQFF | TGTGCCAGCAGCTTGCGGGGGGCGGGATCGGGGGAGCAGTTCTTC
NA | TRBJ2-7 | 13 | NA | TRBV4-2 | CASSREISYEQYF | TGTGCCAGCAGCCGGGAAATCTCCTACGAGCAGTACTTC
NA | TRBJ1-6 | 15 | NA | TRBV13 | CASSLRGGANSPLHF | TGTGCCAGCAGCCTAAGGGGGGGGGCGAATTCACCCCTCCACTTT
NA | TRBJ1-4 | 14 | NA | TRBV4-1 | CASSLHTEGQKLFF | TGCGCCAGCAGCCTACATACGGAGGGACAAAAACTGTTTTTT
NA | TRBJ2-1 | 15 | TRBD2 | TRBV7-6 | CASSTGLAVYNEQFF | TGTGCCAGCAGCACGGGACTAGCGGTCTACAATGAGCAGTTCTTC
once | TRBJ1-2 | 12 | NA | TRBV30 | CAWRNGDYGYTF | TGTGCCTGGAGAAACGGTGACTATGGCTACACCTTC
NA | TRBJ1-6 | 14 | NA | TRBV2 | CASSERSYNSPLHF | TGTGCCAGCAGTGAGCGCTCCTATAATTCACCCCTCCACTTT